This TCR beta chain was identified during a study of blood T cell repertoires in COVID-19. Study information: PBMCs, B-cell-depleted T cells, or T cells provided the cDNA or gDNA that made up the material.

The assay was immunoSEQ multiplex PCR, and TCRdb's table has in-frame clones only and misses some. This sample has about 100,000 clones, with roughly 85% found just once. The CDR3 is made up of 16 amino acids. Between the trimmed V and J ends, which lost 3 bases and 1 base, there was a span of 16 bases. Germline CDR1 and CDR2: SGHDT and YYEEEE. V and J are TRBV5-6 and TRBJ1-1; D unclear. Sequenced material: peripheral blood. The clonotype comes from a man in his fifties or sixties with acute or convalescent COVID-19. CDR3 in amino acids: CASSSEPLVGNTEAFF. In DNA form, the CDR3 reads TGTGCCAGCAGCTCAGAACCCCTGGTTGGGAACACTGAAGCTTTCTTT.